This paragraph reports one T cell receptor beta chain. This sample also contains other DNA sequences that code for the same CDR3. These data originate in a study of cytomegalovirus exposure and HLA in healthy donors. The trim removed 2 bases at V and 4 bases at J, leaving 1 base unmatched. The CDR3 is 12 amino acids. Germline V CDR1 and CDR2: SQVTM, ANQGSEA. 60 Vbeta and 13 Jbeta primers were used in PCR. Sequenced by immunoSEQ multiplex PCR; TCRdb stores in-frame clones only, minus some. This sample has over 120,000 clones; less than 85% occur once, and the top ten carry 4.3%. Input material: PBMCs. The clonotype comes from a man younger than 30 in good health and CMV-seropositive. The chain has TRBV29-1 and TRBJ1-2, with TRBD1 matching over 7 bases. The CDR3 DNA reads TGCAGCGTTGAACAGGGGGGCTATGGCTACACCTTC. It specifies CSVEQGGYGYTF.